These 16 T cell receptor beta chains share one sample of origin, sequenced in a study of metastatic and nonmetastatic thyroid tumors. TCRdb re-processed the PCR reads through MiXCR. This table has 7,000 or so clones, roughly 35% appearing once. Every patient was untreated before thyroid surgery. Input material: tumor tissue. The source is a female donor with papillary thyroid cancer or a benign thyroid nodule (not recorded which). Some clones in this sample may be carry-over from other donors' samples.

The V and J genes are TRBV5-1 and TRBJ2-7; D might be TRBD1 or TRBD2, each matching 6 bases. Germline assignment: CDR1 SGHRS and CDR2 YFSETQ. Trimming cost V 4 bases and J 5 bases, with 19 bases left between them. The CDR3 length is 15 residues. The CDR3 DNA sequence: TGCGCCAGCAGCCGTAAGACAGGCGGGAATCACGAGCAGTACTTC. It translates to CASSRKTGGNHEQYF.

The rearrangement links TRBV4-2 to TRBJ2-1, with 12 bases fitting TRBD2. CDR3 length: 14 residues. V lost 5 bases, J lost 7 bases, and 3 bases stayed unmatched. Per germline, CDR1 LGHNA and CDR2 YNFKEQ. The CDR3 DNA is TGTGCCAGCAGCTACCTAGCGGGAGGGAATGAGCAGTTCTTC. Its translation is CASSYLAGGNEQFF.

The J gene is TRBJ1-1, the V gene TRBV5-4; 9 bases match TRBD1. Germline trimming cut 4 bases from V and 5 bases from J; bases unmatched to any gene: 9. Germline CDR1 reads SGHNT; CDR2 reads YYREEE (reference sequence). The CDR3 runs to 15 residues. This chain's CDR3 is CASSPGQGRTTEAFF. The CDR3 coding sequence is TGTGCCAGCAGCCCCGGACAGGGGAGGACTACTGAAGCTTTCTTT.

This clone counts as medium-sized (0.01 to 0.1%). The genes are TRBV6-1 and TRBJ2-2; 7 bases match TRBD2. V was clipped by 2 bases and J by 6 bases; unmatched bases: 6. The CDR3 loop spans 15 amino acids. The germline V gene has CDR1 MNHNS and CDR2 SASEGT. Here the CDR3 reads CASSELAGVAGELFF. The CDR3 coding sequence is TGTGCCAGCAGTGAACTTGCGGGGGTCGCCGGGGAGCTGTTTTTT.

J is TRBJ2-7 and V is TRBV4-2; the D is unclear. The V end lost 1 base, the J end lost 0 bases, and 16 bases lay between the germline ends. Germline loops: CDR1 LGHNA, CDR2 YNFKEQ. The CDR3 covers 17 residues. CDR3 residues: CASSQGRGRASSYEQYF. CDR3 sequence (DNA): TGTGCCAGCAGCCAAGGGAGAGGAAGGGCCAGCTCCTACGAGCAGTACTTC.

This chain joins TRBV6-1 and TRBJ2-7; D is uncertain. The CDR3 contains 14 residues. Germline V gives CDR1 MNHNS, CDR2 SASEGT. V was pared by 4 bases and J by 0 bases, with 10 bases between. The chain's CDR3 is CASSVGDSSYEQYF. CDR3 DNA: TGTGCCAGCAGTGTGGGTGATAGCTCCTACGAGCAGTACTTC.

Turning to this clone: Relative to the germline gene, one junction end is altered; a read error may explain this. The chain couples TRBV20-1 to TRBJ1-2; 7 bases fit TRBD1. The CDR3 covers 11 residues. Germline V lookup: CDR1 DFQATT, CDR2 SNEGSKA (reference sequence). The CDR3: CSALRGTAFLF. The CDR3 DNA is TGCAGTGCCTTACGAGGGACAGCCTTCCTCTTC.

The gene calls are TRBV4-1 and TRBJ2-5; D ambiguous. Germline V gene lookup returns CDR1 MGHRA and CDR2 YSYEKL. The CDR3 runs to 15 residues. The germline V and J ends were trimmed by 0 bases and 4 bases, with 12 bases remaining between them. The CDR3 DNA is TGCGCCAGCAGCCAAGATCGAACTATAGCAGAGACCCAGTACTTC. It codes for CASSQDRTIAETQYF.

The chain uses TRBV30 and TRBJ1-6; no clear D. Trimming left V 2 bases short and J 7 bases short, with 9 bases between. Germline V gives CDR1 GTSNPN, CDR2 SVGIG (reference sequence). The CDR3 totals 13 residues. This CDR3 reads CAWSQGGNSPLHF. The CDR3 nucleotides are TGTGCCTGGAGTCAAGGAGGCAATTCACCCCTCCACTTT.

The chain is built from TRBV6-2 or TRBV6-3 and TRBJ1-4; possible D gene TRBD1, 5 bases. The CDR3 consists of 14 residues. Germline CDR1 is MNHEY and CDR2 is SVGEGT. V gave up 9 bases and J gave up 0 bases, with 11 bases separating them. The CDR3 DNA reads TGTGCCAGTAATCTACAGGCAACTAATGAAAAACTGTTTTTT. This translates into CASNLQATNEKLFF.

This clone has a handful of counts. CDR3 amino acids: CASSYLARLAGVSENEQFF. DNA for the CDR3: TGTGCCAGCAGTTACTTAGCTAGACTAGCGGGAGTTTCGGAGAATGAGCAGTTCTTC. The chain combines TRBV6-6 with TRBJ2-1, with 12 bases fitting TRBD2. Per the germline V gene, CDR1 is MNHNY and CDR2 is SVGAGI (reference sequence). Germline trimming cut 1 base from V and 7 bases from J; bases unmatched to any gene: 14. The CDR3 spans 19 residues.

The J gene is TRBJ1-5, the V gene TRBV20-1, with TRBD1 as a possible D gene (6 bases). V shed 3 bases and J shed 6 bases, with 18 bases lying between them. Germline V gives CDR1 DFQATT, CDR2 SNEGSKA (reference sequence). This CDR3 spans 15 amino acids. The CDR3 loop is CSASLTGLDSQPQHF. Here the CDR3 DNA reads TGCAGTGCTAGTCTGACAGGTCTCGATAGTCAGCCCCAGCATTTT.

The CDR3: CASSQTAQNEQYF. For the CDR3, the DNA is TGTGCCAGCAGCCAAACCGCACAAAACGAGCAGTACTTC. V and J are TRBV28 and TRBJ2-7; D is uncertain. V lost 6 bases, J lost 5 bases, and 14 bases lay in between. The V gene's germline CDR1 is MDHEN and CDR2 SYDVKM. This CDR3 region has 13 residues.

The table lists this clone with a count of one. This chain connects TRBV19 to TRBJ1-5; D call uncertain. The CDR3 covers 16 residues. The germline CDR1 and CDR2 sequences are LNHDA and SQIVND (reference sequence). Trimming shortened V by 7 bases and J by 6 bases, and 22 bases separated the two germline ends. CDR3 sequence reads: CASTNSVACGGQPQHF. CDR3 DNA sequence: TGTGCCAGTACCAACTCGGTCGCATGTGGCGGTCAGCCCCAGCATTTT.

This clone has only a few counts. The chain uses TRBV4-2 and TRBJ1-4, with 7 bases lining up with TRBD1. This CDR3 comprises 16 residues. Per germline, CDR1 LGHNA and CDR2 YNFKEQ. V was clipped by 0 bases and J by 8 bases; unmatched bases: 9. The CDR3: CASSQDLRGPGEKLFF. CDR3 nucleotides: TGTGCCAGCAGCCAAGACTTGAGGGGGCCGGGGGAAAAACTGTTTTTT.

Sample share makes this clone medium-sized. The rearrangement joins TRBV12-3 or TRBV12-4 to TRBJ1-1, with TRBD1 as a possible D gene (5 bases). The V end was cut by 8 bases, the J end by 1 base, with 14 bases between. The CDR3 has 14 residues. CDR3 coding DNA: TGTGCCAGCCAGAATAGAGACAGGAACACTGAAGCTTTCTTT. Amino acids: CASQNRDRNTEAFF.